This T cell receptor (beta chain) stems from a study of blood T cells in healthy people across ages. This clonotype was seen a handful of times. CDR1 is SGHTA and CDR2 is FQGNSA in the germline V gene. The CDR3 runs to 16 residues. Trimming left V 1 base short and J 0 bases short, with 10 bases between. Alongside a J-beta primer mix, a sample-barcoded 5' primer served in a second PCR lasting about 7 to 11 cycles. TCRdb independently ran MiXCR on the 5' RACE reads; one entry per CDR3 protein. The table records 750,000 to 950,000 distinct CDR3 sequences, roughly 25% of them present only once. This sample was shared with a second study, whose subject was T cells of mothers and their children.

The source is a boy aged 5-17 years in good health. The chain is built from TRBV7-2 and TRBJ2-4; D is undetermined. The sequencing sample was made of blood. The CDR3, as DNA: TGTGCCAGCAGCTTAGGCGGACCGATAGCCAAAAACATTCAGTACTTC. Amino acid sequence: CASSLGGPIAKNIQYF. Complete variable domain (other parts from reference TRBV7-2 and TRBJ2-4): GAGVSQSPSNKVTEKGKDVELRCDPISGHTALYWYRQSLGQGLEFLIYFQGNSAPDKSGLPSDRFSAERTGGSVSTLTIQRTQQEDSAVYLCASSLGGPIAKNIQYFGAGTRLSVL.